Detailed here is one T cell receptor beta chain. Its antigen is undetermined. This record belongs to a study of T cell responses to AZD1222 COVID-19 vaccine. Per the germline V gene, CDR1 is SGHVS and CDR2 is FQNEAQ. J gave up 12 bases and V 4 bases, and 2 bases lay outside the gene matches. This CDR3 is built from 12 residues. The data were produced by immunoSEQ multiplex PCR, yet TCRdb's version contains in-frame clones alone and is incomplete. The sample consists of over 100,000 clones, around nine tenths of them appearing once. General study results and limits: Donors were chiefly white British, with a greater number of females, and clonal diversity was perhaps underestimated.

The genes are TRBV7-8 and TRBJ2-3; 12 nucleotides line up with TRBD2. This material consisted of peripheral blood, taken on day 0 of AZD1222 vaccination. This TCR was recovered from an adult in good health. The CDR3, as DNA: TGTGCCAGCAGCTCGACTAGCGGGGGACAGTATTTT. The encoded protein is CASSSTSGGQYF.